This is a list of T cell receptor beta chains from one sample in a study of shared clonotypes between healthy human individuals. Only in-frame clones appear in the TCRdb table, and some are missing; sequencing was by immunoSEQ multiplex PCR. This sample yields about 2.3 million clones, of which less than 95% are seen a single time; approximately 0.39% belongs to the top ten. Sequenced sample: naive CD4+ T cells from PBMCs. The source is a young man in good health. Some clones in this sample may be carry-over from other donors' samples. The conserved cysteine and the conserved F or W are not part of the CDR3 here. The order of the fields is J gene, V gene, clone size, CDR3 protein. Rows give clone size only sometimes, using once, few, many, or a class for an expanded clone.

>TRBJ1-5|TRBV6-5|-
AISGNGPNQPQH
>TRBJ2-7|TRBV28|-
ASSPHRQISSYEQY
>TRBJ2-2|TRBV5-1|-
ASSLARAGPGELF
>TRBJ2-7|TRBV7-3|-
ASSLMAAGAYEQY
>TRBJ1-2|TRBV7-9|-
ASFDRARNINYGYT
>TRBJ2-7|TRBV29-1|-
SVTGGGDEQY
>TRBJ2-3|TRBV5-4|-
ASSYRTSGSTDTQY
>TRBJ2-7|TRBV4-2|-
ASSTSGSSEQY
>TRBJ2-2|TRBV9|-
ASAGTDVPGELF
>TRBJ2-7|TRBV14|-
ASSQRSGLAGLY
>TRBJ2-7|TRBV28|-
ASRPPYRVREQY
>TRBJ2-7|TRBV28|-
ASAEVGKSSYEQY
>TRBJ1-3|TRBV19|-
ASIEHPGNTIY
>TRBJ1-2|TRBV5-8|-
ASSLVGAGNLGYGYT
>TRBJ2-7|TRBV27|-
ASSLRAEPSYEQY
>TRBJ2-2|TRBV6-5|-
ASSYSGTVNTGELF
>TRBJ2-1|TRBV9|-
ASSVGPSGREQF
>TRBJ2-2|TRBV19|-
ASSNLGPNTGELF
>TRBJ2-7|TRBV6-6|-
ASNQGTEEQY
>TRBJ2-7|TRBV7-9|-
ASSKNLIPYEQY
>TRBJ1-2|TRBV2|-
ASSEWGSNYGYT
>TRBJ2-7|TRBV15|-
ATSSGGRASYEQY
>TRBJ2-1|TRBV30|-
AWSHTSGSSNEQF
>TRBJ2-3|TRBV7-9|-
ASKGWASGKITDTQY
>TRBJ2-5|TRBV5-1|-
ASRRGTGRGETQY
>TRBJ2-5|TRBV15|-
ATSIRETQY
>TRBJ2-4|TRBV5-1|-
ASSLEGSVAKNIQY
>TRBJ1-4|TRBV5-1|once
ASSLGFGTGDEKLF
>TRBJ2-3|TRBV9|-
ASSVEGVTADTQY
>TRBJ2-2|TRBV2|-
ASSRDRANTGELF
>TRBJ2-1|TRBV5-1|-
ASQGRLAGTGEQF
>TRBJ2-3|TRBV9|-
ASSVTRERDTQY
>TRBJ1-5|TRBV28|-
ASRPGGGGNQPQH
>TRBJ1-4|TRBV6-1|-
ASREVTTNEKLF
>TRBJ2-1|TRBV7-3|-
ASSRTSGTNPYNEQF
>TRBJ2-5|TRBV29-1|-
SVEDPGLAGDETQY
>TRBJ2-5|TRBV28|-
ASSVAGGLAETQY